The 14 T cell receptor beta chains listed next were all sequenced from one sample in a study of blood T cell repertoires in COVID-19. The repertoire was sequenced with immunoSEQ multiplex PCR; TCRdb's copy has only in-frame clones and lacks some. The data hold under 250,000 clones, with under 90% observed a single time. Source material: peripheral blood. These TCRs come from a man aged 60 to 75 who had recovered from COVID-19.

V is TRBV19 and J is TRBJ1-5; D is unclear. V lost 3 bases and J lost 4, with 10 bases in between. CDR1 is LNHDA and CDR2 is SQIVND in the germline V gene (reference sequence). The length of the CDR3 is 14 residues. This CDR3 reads CASSIRGSNQPQHF. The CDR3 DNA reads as TGTGCCAGTAGTATTAGAGGATCGAATCAGCCCCAGCATTTT.

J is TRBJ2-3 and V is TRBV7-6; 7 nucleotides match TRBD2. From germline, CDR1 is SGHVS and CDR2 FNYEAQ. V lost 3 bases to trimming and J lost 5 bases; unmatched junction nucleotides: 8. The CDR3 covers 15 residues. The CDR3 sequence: CASSLGGGPGDTQYF. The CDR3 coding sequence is TGTGCCAGCAGCTTGGGGGGAGGGCCTGGAGATACGCAGTATTTT.

CDR3 DNA sequence: TGTGCCAGCAGTGATCGGGGGGGTCCCTACGAGCAGTACTTC. Translated: CASSDRGGPYEQYF. The chain combines TRBV6-2 or TRBV6-3 with TRBJ2-7; 8 positions agree with TRBD2. CDR1 MNHEY and CDR2 SVGEGT come from the germline V gene. The CDR3 contains 14 residues. V dropped 5 bases and J dropped 2; count of bases not matched to a gene: 5.

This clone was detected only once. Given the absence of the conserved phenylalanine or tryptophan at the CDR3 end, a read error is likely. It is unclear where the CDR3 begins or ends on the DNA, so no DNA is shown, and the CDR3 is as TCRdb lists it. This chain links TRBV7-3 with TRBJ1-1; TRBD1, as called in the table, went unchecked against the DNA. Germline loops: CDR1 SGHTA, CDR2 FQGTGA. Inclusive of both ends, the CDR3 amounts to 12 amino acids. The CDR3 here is CASSLTPLGQGR.

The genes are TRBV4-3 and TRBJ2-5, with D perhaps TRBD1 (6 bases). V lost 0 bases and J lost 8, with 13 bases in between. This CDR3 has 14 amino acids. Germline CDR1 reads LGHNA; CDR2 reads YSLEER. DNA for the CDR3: TGCGCCAGCAGCCAAGATCCAGGGGTTTATACCCAGTACTTC. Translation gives CASSQDPGVYTQYF.

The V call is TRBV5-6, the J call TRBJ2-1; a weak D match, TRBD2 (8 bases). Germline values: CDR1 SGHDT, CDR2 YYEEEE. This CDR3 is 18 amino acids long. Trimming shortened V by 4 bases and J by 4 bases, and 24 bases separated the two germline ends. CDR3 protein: CASSARDSLTGGYNEQFF. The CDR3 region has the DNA TGTGCCAGCAGCGCAAGGGACAGCCTCACGGGAGGGTACAATGAGCAGTTCTTC.

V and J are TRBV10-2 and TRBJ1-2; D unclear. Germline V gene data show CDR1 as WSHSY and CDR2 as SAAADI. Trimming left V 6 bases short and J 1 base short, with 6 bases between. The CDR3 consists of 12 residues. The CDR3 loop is CASSAVNYGYTF. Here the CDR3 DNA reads TGCGCCAGCAGCGCAGTTAACTATGGCTACACCTTC.

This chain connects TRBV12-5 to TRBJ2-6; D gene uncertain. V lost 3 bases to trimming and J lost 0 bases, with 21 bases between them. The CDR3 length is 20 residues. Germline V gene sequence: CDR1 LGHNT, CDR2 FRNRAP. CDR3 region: CASGLLFAEKFRSGANVLTF. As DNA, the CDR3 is TGTGCTAGTGGTTTACTTTTCGCTGAGAAATTTCGCTCTGGGGCCAACGTCCTGACTTTC.

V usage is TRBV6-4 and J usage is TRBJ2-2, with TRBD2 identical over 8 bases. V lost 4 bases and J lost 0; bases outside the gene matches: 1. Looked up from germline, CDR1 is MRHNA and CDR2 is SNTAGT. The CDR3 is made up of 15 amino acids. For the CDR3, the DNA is TGTGCCAGCAGTGGTAGCGGGACGAACACCGGGGAGCTGTTTTTT. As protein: CASSGSGTNTGELFF.

CDR3 residues: CASRRTGEETQYF. DNA of the CDR3: TGTGCCAGCAGGCGGACAGGGGAAGAGACCCAGTACTTC. V and J are TRBV6-5 and TRBJ2-5, with 9 bases matching TRBD1. Germline CDR1 reads MNHEY; CDR2 reads SVGAGI. J was trimmed by 3 bases and V by 6 bases; bases with no gene match: 2. The CDR3 length is 13 residues.

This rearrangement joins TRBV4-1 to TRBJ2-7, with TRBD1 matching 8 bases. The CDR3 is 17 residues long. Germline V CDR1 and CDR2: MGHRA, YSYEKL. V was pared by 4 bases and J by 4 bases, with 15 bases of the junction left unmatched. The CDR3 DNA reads TGCGCCAGCAGCCGGACCGGGGGACAGGCTATTGGGTACGAGCAGTACTTC. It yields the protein CASSRTGGQAIGYEQYF.

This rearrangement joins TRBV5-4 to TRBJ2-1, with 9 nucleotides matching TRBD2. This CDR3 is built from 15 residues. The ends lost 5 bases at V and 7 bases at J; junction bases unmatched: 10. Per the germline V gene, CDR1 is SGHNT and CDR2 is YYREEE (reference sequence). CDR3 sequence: CASSWPGTSFNEQFF. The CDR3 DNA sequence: TGTGCCAGCAGTTGGCCCGGGACTAGCTTTAATGAGCAGTTCTTC. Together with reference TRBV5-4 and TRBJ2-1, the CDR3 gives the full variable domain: ETGVTQSPTHLIKTRGQQVTLRCSSQSGHNTVSWYQQALGQGPQFIFQYYREEENGRGNFPPRFSGLQFPNYSSELNVNALELDDSALYLCASSWPGTSFNEQFFGPGTRLTVL.

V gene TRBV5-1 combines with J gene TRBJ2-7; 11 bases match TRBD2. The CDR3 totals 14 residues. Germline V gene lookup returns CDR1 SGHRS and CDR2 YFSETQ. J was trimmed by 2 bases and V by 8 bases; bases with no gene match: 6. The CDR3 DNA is TGCGCCAGTTCTACTAGCGGGAGTACCTACGAGCAGTACTTC. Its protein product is CASSTSGSTYEQYF.

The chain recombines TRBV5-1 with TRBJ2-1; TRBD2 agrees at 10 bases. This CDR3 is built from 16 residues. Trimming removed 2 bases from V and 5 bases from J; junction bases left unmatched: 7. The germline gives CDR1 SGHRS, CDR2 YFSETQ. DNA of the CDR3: TGCGCCAGCAGCTTAGGCCTAGCGGGGGCCGACAATGAGCAGTTCTTC. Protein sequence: CASSLGLAGADNEQFF.